The rows below give T cell receptor beta chains drawn from one sample of a study of post-analysis software for immune sequencing data. TCRdb used MiXCR to reprocess the PCR reads, holding one entry per CDR3 protein. The sample consists of more than 500,000 distinct CDR3 sequences, 30% to 40% of them appearing once. The sequenced material came from blood. The receptor set was obtained from a girl aged 2-17 years with multiple sclerosis. CDR3s include the opening cysteine and the closing phenylalanine or tryptophan. The D gene is left open where the match is weak. Where a row states a size, it is once, few, many or the class of an expanded clone; other rows omit it.

14	NA	NA	TRBV3-1	TRBJ1-6	CASSQGLGDSPLHF	TGTGCCAGCAGCCAAGGGCTAGGGGATTCACCCCTCCACTTT
14	NA	TRBD2	TRBV12-3/TRBV12-4	TRBJ2-5	CASSFGGAEETQYF	TGTGCCAGCAGTTTCGGGGGGGCGGAGGAGACCCAGTACTTC
14	few	NA	TRBV3-1	TRBJ1-2	CASSSGGRVYGYTF	TGTGCCAGCAGCTCGGGGGGTAGGGTCTATGGCTACACCTTC
15	NA	NA	TRBV4-2	TRBJ2-5	CASGQEADTSETQYF	TGTGCCAGCGGCCAAGAGGCTGACACGTCCGAGACCCAGTACTTC
16	NA	NA	TRBV29-1	TRBJ2-7	CSVEAPEGGLSYEQYF	TGCAGCGTTGAAGCTCCCGAAGGGGGGCTGAGCTACGAGCAGTACTTC
15	many	NA	TRBV11-2	TRBJ1-2	CASSLDPGQPGGYTF	TGTGCCAGCAGCTTAGACCCCGGACAGCCTGGAGGCTACACCTTC
15	many	NA	TRBV29-1	TRBJ1-1	CSVAIRGRMNTEAFF	TGCAGCGTTGCTATCCGAGGGCGTATGAACACTGAAGCTTTCTTT
12	once	NA	TRBV20-1	TRBJ1-2	CSARDREYGYTF	TGCAGTGCTAGAGACCGGGAATATGGCTACACCTTC
17	NA	NA	TRBV5-1	TRBJ2-3	CASSSTLKGLRADTQYF	TGCGCCAGCAGCTCCACGTTGAAGGGACTTAGGGCGGATACGCAGTATTTT
12	many	NA	TRBV20-1	TRBJ1-1	CSASVGSTEAFF	TGCAGTGCTAGTGTGGGTTCCACTGAAGCTTTCTTT
16	NA	NA	TRBV10-3	TRBJ2-1	CAISGGGRTTYNEQFF	TGTGCCATCAGTGGTGGGGGCAGGACCACCTACAATGAGCAGTTCTTC
22	NA	NA	TRBV21-1	TRBJ2-3	CASTLGTSGGAYPPNSTDTQYF	TGTGCCAGCACCCTAGGGACTAGCGGGGGGGCCTATCCCCCGAATAGCACAGATACGCAGTATTTT
16	few	TRBD2	TRBV27	TRBJ2-3	CASSLGGWTATDTQYF	TGTGCCAGCAGTTTGGGGGGGTGGACCGCCACAGATACGCAGTATTTT
14	NA	NA	TRBV5-1	TRBJ1-1	CASSLEAAYTEAFF	TGCGCCAGCAGCTTGGAGGCAGCCTACACTGAAGCTTTCTTT
15	NA	NA	TRBV7-8	TRBJ2-7	CASSLKTGGAYEQYF	TGTGCCAGCAGCTTAAAAACAGGGGGGGCCTACGAGCAGTACTTC
15	few	TRBD2	TRBV20-1	TRBJ2-1	CSARDSGGGSNEQFF	TGCAGTGCTAGAGATAGCGGGGGGGGTTCCAATGAGCAGTTCTTC
15	NA	TRBD1	TRBV20-1	TRBJ2-2	CSARQFGQGTGELFF	TGCAGTGCTAGACAGTTTGGACAGGGAACCGGGGAGCTGTTTTTT
14	many	NA	TRBV5-1	TRBJ2-5	CASSPSDLQETQYF	TGCGCCAGCAGCCCTTCGGACCTGCAAGAGACCCAGTACTTC
19	NA	NA	TRBV6-5	TRBJ2-1	CASSYRLRYEVGDTDEQFF	TGTGCCAGCAGTTACCGTTTGCGGTATGAGGTCGGGGATACAGATGAGCAGTTCTTC
15	NA	NA	TRBV14	TRBJ2-3	CASSPVYGITDTQYF	TGTGCCAGCAGCCCGGTCTACGGAATCACAGATACGCAGTATTTT
14	few	TRBD2	TRBV11-2	TRBJ2-1	CASCTAGGTNEQFF	TGTGCCAGCTGCACGGCGGGGGGGACCAATGAGCAGTTCTTC
20	NA	TRBD2	TRBV20-1	TRBJ2-1	CSARVTGGQLAGHSYNEQFF	TGCAGTGCTAGAGTGACCGGAGGGCAACTAGCGGGGCACTCCTACAATGAGCAGTTCTTC
14	NA	NA	TRBV7-9	TRBJ1-3	CASSLDSSGNTIYF	TGTGCCAGCAGCTTAGACAGCTCTGGAAACACCATATATTTT
15	NA	NA	TRBV5-1	TRBJ2-5	CASSLAVSGGETQYF	TGCGCCAGCAGCTTGGCGGTGTCGGGCGGAGAGACCCAGTACTTC
15	NA	TRBD1	TRBV3-1	TRBJ2-7	CASSPVRGLDNEQYF	TGTGCCAGCAGCCCTGTCAGGGGGCTCGACAATGAGCAGTACTTC
16	few	NA	TRBV24-1	TRBJ2-1	CATSDLGESAYNEQFF	TGTGCCACCAGTGATTTAGGGGAGTCAGCCTACAATGAGCAGTTCTTC
16	NA	TRBD2	TRBV7-2	TRBJ2-3	CASSLLAGGITDTQYF	TGTGCCAGCAGCTTATTAGCGGGGGGAATTACAGATACGCAGTATTTT
15	NA	NA	TRBV5-1	TRBJ1-6	CASSLVGNVNPPLHF	TGCGCCAGCAGCTTGGTTGGGAACGTCAATCCACCCCTCCACTTT
16	NA	TRBD2	TRBV20-1	TRBJ2-5	CSASSAGGRRQETQYF	TGCAGTGCTAGTTCCGCGGGGGGGAGGAGACAAGAGACCCAGTACTTC
16	few	NA	TRBV27	TRBJ2-3	CASSLLLTRSTDTQYF	TGCGCCAGCAGCCTACTATTGACCCGTAGCACAGATACGCAGTATTTT
15	few	NA	TRBV7-9	TRBJ2-3	CASSLVTGEADTQYF	TGTGCCAGCAGCTTAGTGACGGGGGAAGCAGATACGCAGTATTTT
15	few	NA	TRBV6-5	TRBJ2-1	CASSRLLPFDNEQFF	TGTGCCAGCAGCCGTCTCCTTCCCTTCGACAATGAGCAGTTCTTC
15	few	NA	TRBV12-3/TRBV12-4	TRBJ2-7	CASSFGPRGGYEQYF	TGTGCCAGCAGTTTTGGCCCCAGGGGGGGCTACGAGCAGTACTTC
16	NA	TRBD2	TRBV15	TRBJ2-3	CATSRLAGSYTDTQYF	TGTGCCACCAGCAGATTAGCGGGGTCGTACACAGATACGCAGTATTTT
14	NA	NA	TRBV10-3	TRBJ1-1	CAIMGYRGNTEAFF	TGTGCCATCATGGGATACCGGGGAAACACTGAAGCTTTCTTT
14	few	NA	TRBV5-6	TRBJ1-2	CASSSYQSSGGYTF	TGTGCCAGCAGTTCATACCAGAGCTCGGGTGGCTACACCTTC
17	few	TRBD2	TRBV5-6	TRBJ2-7	CASSLGETRLASYEQYF	TGTGCCAGCAGCTTGGGCGAAACGAGACTAGCGTCCTACGAGCAGTACTTC
13	NA	NA	TRBV18	TRBJ1-2	CASSLQGIDGYTF	TGTGCCAGCTCACTACAGGGAATCGATGGCTACACCTTC
13	NA	NA	TRBV29-1	TRBJ1-3	CSVAWTPGNTIYF	TGCAGCGTTGCCTGGACGCCTGGAAACACCATATATTTT
15	NA	NA	TRBV3-1	TRBJ2-7	CASSLLPGTLSEQYF	TGTGCCAGCAGCCTTCTACCGGGCACCCTCTCCGAGCAGTACTTC
16	few	NA	TRBV13	TRBJ1-6	CASSLGGPEYNSPLHF	TGTGCCAGCAGCTTGGGAGGGCCGGAGTATAATTCACCCCTCCACTTT
16	NA	NA	TRBV20-1	TRBJ2-4	CSARDLTALAKNIQYF	TGCAGTGCTAGAGATCTGACAGCGCTAGCCAAAAACATTCAGTACTTC
17	NA	TRBD1	TRBV12-3/TRBV12-4	TRBJ1-4	CASSPRTGAGTNEKLFF	TGTGCCAGCAGTCCCCGGACAGGGGCGGGAACTAATGAAAAACTGTTTTTT
16	NA	TRBD2	TRBV7-2	TRBJ2-5	CASRTSSGGPQETQYF	TGTGCCAGCAGAACCTCTAGCGGGGGCCCCCAAGAGACCCAGTACTTC
14	NA	TRBD2	TRBV10-2	TRBJ2-2	CAGRAGGNTGELFF	TGCGCCGGACGAGCGGGGGGGAACACCGGGGAGCTGTTTTTT
17	few	TRBD2	TRBV20-1	TRBJ2-5	CSAQVGAGGLPLETQYF	TGCAGTGCCCAAGTGGGAGCGGGGGGGCTACCATTAGAGACCCAGTACTTC
15	NA	NA	TRBV7-9	TRBJ1-4	CASSYLDPTNEKLFF	TGTGCCAGCAGCTACCTGGACCCAACTAATGAAAAACTGTTTTTT
14	NA	NA	TRBV11-2	TRBJ2-1	CASSLDRQTNEQFF	TGTGCCAGCAGCTTAGATAGACAGACCAATGAGCAGTTCTTC
13	NA	NA	TRBV20-1	TRBJ1-5	CSARRGADQPQHF	TGCAGTGCTAGACGGGGGGCCGATCAGCCCCAGCATTTT
15	once	NA	TRBV7-9	TRBJ1-3	CASSLGRTLEDTIYF	TGTGCCAGCAGCTTAGGAAGGACCCTAGAAGACACCATATATTTT
15	few	TRBD1	TRBV5-1	TRBJ1-4	CASSLTQGAEEKLFF	TGCGCCAGCAGCTTAACGCAGGGGGCAGAAGAAAAACTGTTTTTT
14	few	TRBD2	TRBV20-1	TRBJ2-3	CSARGGLPTDTQYF	TGCAGTGCTAGGGGAGGGCTTCCGACAGATACGCAGTATTTT
12	few	NA	TRBV7-9	TRBJ2-5	CASSFNVETQYF	TGTGCCAGCAGCTTTAACGTGGAGACCCAGTACTTC